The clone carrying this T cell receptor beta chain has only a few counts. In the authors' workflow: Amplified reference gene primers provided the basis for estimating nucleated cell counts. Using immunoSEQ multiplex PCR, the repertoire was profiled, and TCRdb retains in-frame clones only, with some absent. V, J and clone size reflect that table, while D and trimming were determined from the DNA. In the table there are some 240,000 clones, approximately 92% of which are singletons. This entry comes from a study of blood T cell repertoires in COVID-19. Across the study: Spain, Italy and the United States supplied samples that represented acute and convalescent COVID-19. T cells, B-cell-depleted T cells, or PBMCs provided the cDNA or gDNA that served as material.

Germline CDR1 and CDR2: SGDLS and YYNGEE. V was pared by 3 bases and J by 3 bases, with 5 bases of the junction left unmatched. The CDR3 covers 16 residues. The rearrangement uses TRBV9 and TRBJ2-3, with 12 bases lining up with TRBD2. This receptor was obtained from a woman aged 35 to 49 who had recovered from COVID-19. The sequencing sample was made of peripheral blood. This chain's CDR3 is CASSASGGGSTDTQYF. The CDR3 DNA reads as TGTGCCAGCAGCGCTAGCGGGGGGGGTAGTACAGATACGCAGTATTTT.